This T cell receptor (beta chain) was profiled in a study of metastatic and nonmetastatic thyroid tumors (TCRdb year 2020). About the investigation overall: For patients with malignant and with benign thyroid disease, the researchers compared repertoires between peripheral blood samples and tumor or nodule tissue samples.

What the work shows at the level of the full study, not this receptor alone: In both blood and tumor samples, malignant tumors were reported to have significantly higher TCR beta diversity than benign nodules.

None of the patients had been given any treatment before thyroid surgery. Patient clinical samples collected from about 2011 to 2019 were retrospectively analysed using T-cell receptor beta sequencing. On this clone: No cognate antigen has been identified for it. Base-call qualities are not available, and no considerably larger clone is one nucleotide away.

V is clipped by 2 bases and J by 5 bases, and the sequence between their germline boundaries is 10 bases long. For CDR1 and CDR2, the germline V gene lists SGHTA and FQGNSA. From its cysteine to its phenylalanine, the CDR3 spans 13 amino acids. This entry keeps only the CDR3 DNA: 39 bases, framed from base 1. To prepare the library, PCR was applied. Sequencing used an Illumina HiSeq 4000. High-throughput sequencing was used to profile the TCR beta-chain CDR3 region of each patient. Per the original workflow: Drawing on CDR3 differences between clinicopathological groups, the researchers built a classifier meant to tell apart patients with distant-metastatic papillary thyroid cancer. The Shannon index was used to assess repertoire diversity, and the Morisita-Horn index was used to assess tumor-blood repertoire similarity. TCRdb cleaned the public reads at Q25 with fastp, built clones with MiXCR and kept in-frame beta chains. TCRdb's processing, not the study's, gives the V and J calls here. The sample table records roughly 34,000 clones; roughly a third of these occur just once. The ten largest account for 22% of the sample.

This clonotype was sampled from a female donor with papillary thyroid cancer or a benign thyroid nodule (not recorded which). Some clones in this sample may be carry-over from other donors' samples. Input material: tumor tissue. The chain joins TRBV7-2 to TRBJ2-7, with a tentative D gene TRBD2 over 6 matching bases. The CDR3 reads CASSLTGTDEQYF. Here is the DNA: TGTGCCAGCAGCTTAACGGGGACTGACGAGCAGTACTTC.